These 29 T cell receptor beta chains were sequenced from one sample in a study of blood T cell repertoires in COVID-19. Sequenced by immunoSEQ multiplex PCR; TCRdb stores in-frame clones only, minus some. The data contain about 130,000 clones, 75% to 90% of them singletons. Sequencing was performed on peripheral blood. Source of these receptors: a human donor in a cohort sampled during active COVID-19.

With respect to this clone: Different DNA sequences within this sample yield the same CDR3. V is TRBV18 and J is TRBJ2-4, with 8 nucleotides matching TRBD2. The CDR3 runs to 13 residues. The trim removed 3 bases at V and 7 bases at J, leaving 2 bases unmatched. The germline V gene encodes CDR1 KGHSH and CDR2 LQKENI. The CDR3 bases are TGTGCCAGCTCACCCCCTAGCGGGAACATTCAGTACTTC. Its protein is CASSPPSGNIQYF.

The chain employs TRBV10-1 and TRBJ2-1, with a possible D match to TRBD2 (5 bases). V was clipped by 3 bases and J by 9 bases, with 12 bases between them. In germline, CDR1 is WNHNN, CDR2 SYGVQD (reference sequence). This CDR3 is built from 13 residues. This CDR3 reads CASSESSLAEQFF. The CDR3 DNA reads as TGCGCCAGCAGTGAATCTAGCTTGGCTGAGCAGTTCTTC.

This clone was recorded once. This chain uses TRBV4-1 with TRBJ1-2, with D unclear. The CDR3 runs 11 residues. V was trimmed by 4 bases and J by 7 bases, leaving 7 bases between them. CDR1 is MGHRA and CDR2 is YSYEKL in the germline V gene. The CDR3 here is CASSREGGYTF. The CDR3 DNA follows: TGCGCCAGCAGCCGCGAGGGTGGCTACACCTTC.

The chain is built from TRBV5-4 and TRBJ2-3; possible D gene TRBD2, 7 bases. The CDR3 consists of 17 residues. Deletions cut 4 bases from V and 2 bases from J, with 20 bases between. The germline CDR1 and CDR2 sequences are SGHNT and YYREEE (reference sequence). The CDR3 coding sequence is TGTGCCAGCAGCCCCCGTGGGGCGGGGGCCTACACAGATACGCAGTATTTT. Translated: CASSPRGAGAYTDTQYF.

V usage is TRBV19 and J usage is TRBJ1-1, with D tentatively TRBD1 (5 bases). Germline CDR1 reads LNHDA; CDR2 reads SQIVND (reference sequence). This CDR3 comprises 14 residues. Trimming stripped 7 bases from V and 5 bases from J, with 17 bases between. The CDR3 DNA reads as TGTGCCAGTACCGGGGGGAGGTTAGGGACTGAAGCTTTCTTT. Its protein product is CASTGGRLGTEAFF.

This clone was counted once. The V and J genes are TRBV6-5 and TRBJ2-1, with TRBD2 matching over 8 bases. CDR3 length: 16 residues. The germline CDR1 and CDR2 sequences are MNHEY and SVGAGI. Trimming cost V 2 bases and J 1 base; bases outside gene matches: 4. CDR3 loop: CASSYVAGGSYNEQFF. The CDR3 coding sequence is TGTGCCAGCAGTTACGTGGCGGGGGGATCCTACAATGAGCAGTTCTTC.

This clone has only one observation. This sequence joins TRBV19 and TRBJ2-7, with D tentatively TRBD1 (6 bases). Germline values: CDR1 LNHDA, CDR2 SQIVND (reference sequence). This CDR3 spans 13 amino acids. The V and J ends lost 5 bases and 2 bases respectively, with 10 bases between them. The CDR3, as DNA: TGTGCCAGTAGTGCCGAGGGGGCCTACGAGCAGTACTTC. This gives the protein CASSAEGAYEQYF. Variable domain in full (rest from reference TRBV19 and TRBJ2-7): DGGITQSPKYLFRKEGQNVTLSCEQNLNHDAMYWYRQDPGQGLRLIYYSQIVNDFQKGDIAEGYSVSREKKESFPLTVTSAQKNPTAFYLCASSAEGAYEQYFGPGTRLTVT.

DNA of the CDR3: TGTGCCAGCAGTTACTCGAGGGAATATTCACCCCTCCACTTT. It translates to CASSYSREYSPLHF. The chain joins TRBV6-5 to TRBJ1-6, with no clear D. V was clipped by 0 bases and J by 8 bases, with 8 bases between them. The CDR3 totals 14 residues. The germline CDR1 and CDR2 sequences are MNHEY and SVGAGI.

The V gene is TRBV9, the J gene TRBJ2-2; 8 bases agree with TRBD2. Trimming took 0 bases from V and 4 from J; bases not matched to a gene: 2. In germline, CDR1 is SGDLS, CDR2 YYNGEE. This CDR3 comprises 15 residues. CDR3 DNA: TGTGCCAGCAGCGTAGACGGGGGGGGCACCGGGGAGCTGTTTTTT. Translation: CASSVDGGGTGELFF.

The V and J genes are TRBV12-5 and TRBJ2-1; possibly TRBD1 for D (6 bases). In germline, CDR1 is LGHNT, CDR2 FRNRAP. Trimming removed 5 bases at V and 4 bases at J, with 15 bases between. The CDR3 consists of 15 residues. The CDR3 region has the DNA TGTGCTAGTGGTCCCTGGGGGCGCTTATACAATGAGCAGTTCTTC. Amino acids: CASGPWGRLYNEQFF.

CDR3 amino acids: CASSSTEYGYTF. In DNA, the CDR3 is TGTGCCAGCAGCTCGACAGAGTATGGCTACACCTTC. The gene calls are TRBV5-4 and TRBJ1-2; tentatively, D is TRBD1 (5 bases). This CDR3 is 12 amino acids long. The V end lost 3 bases, the J end lost 5 bases, and 8 bases lay between the germline ends. The germline CDR1 and CDR2 sequences are SGHNT and YYREEE (reference sequence).

The rearrangement links TRBV5-6 to TRBJ1-1, with D hard to call. Trimming removed 0 bases from V and 2 bases from J, with 8 bases in between. The CDR3 has 14 amino acids. Germline V gene sequence: CDR1 SGHDT, CDR2 YYEEEE. In DNA form, the CDR3 reads TGTGCCAGCAGCTTGGACAGCCGAAACACTGAAGCTTTCTTT. As protein: CASSLDSRNTEAFF.

The chain carries TRBV30 and TRBJ2-3; 8 bases map to TRBD2. The CDR3 extends over 13 amino acids. Germline V lookup: CDR1 GTSNPN, CDR2 SVGIG (reference sequence). Unmatched junction bases numbered 10, after V lost 8 bases and J lost 6 bases. In DNA form, the CDR3 reads TGTGCCGGGGTGGGAGCGGGGGTGGATACGCAGTATTTT. It encodes CAGVGAGVDTQYF.

The chain links TRBV3-1 (or the pseudogene TRBV3-2) to TRBJ2-5; tentatively, D is TRBD1 (6 bases). Germline loops: CDR1 LGHDT, CDR2 YNNKEL (reference sequence). V lost 3 bases, J lost 5 bases, and 7 bases lay in between. This CDR3 contains 12 residues. The CDR3 region has the DNA TGTGCCAGCAGCCACAGGGGTGAGACCCAGTACTTC. This gives the protein CASSHRGETQYF.

The CDR3 nucleotides are TGTGCCAGCAGTAGACAGTACGAGCAGTACTTC. Its protein is CASSRQYEQYF. This chain connects TRBV6-6 to TRBJ2-7; a possible D gene is TRBD1 (5 bases). In germline, CDR1 is MNHNY, CDR2 SVGAGI (reference sequence). This CDR3 has 11 amino acids. Trimming took off 5 bases at V and 4 bases at J, with 6 bases between the two ends.

This chain joins TRBV11-3 and TRBJ1-1; D gene ambiguous. CDR3 size: 15 residues. The germline CDR1 and CDR2 sequences are SGHNT and YENEEA. Trimming took 0 bases from V and 5 from J, leaving 13 bases between them. The CDR3 DNA sequence: TGTGCCAGCAGCTTAGAGGTCGCTGAGGTGACTGAAGCTTTCTTT. Amino acids: CASSLEVAEVTEAFF.

The gene calls are TRBV6-2 or TRBV6-3 and TRBJ1-2; 7 bases are shared with TRBD1. The CDR3 length is 14 residues. V lost 5 bases to trimming and J lost 2 bases; unmatched junction nucleotides: 5. The germline V gene has CDR1 MNHEY and CDR2 SVGEGT. The CDR3 is CASSPAGGNYGYTF. The CDR3 nucleotides are TGTGCCAGCAGTCCCGCAGGGGGAAACTATGGCTACACCTTC.

The V call is TRBV24-1, the J call TRBJ2-7, with 7 positions matching TRBD1. J lost 7 bases, V lost 9 bases, and 8 bases had no gene match. Germline V gene lookup returns CDR1 KGHDR and CDR2 SFDVKD. The CDR3 totals 12 residues. CDR3 protein: CATRLQGREQYV. Written as DNA, the CDR3 is TGTGCCACCCGATTACAGGGGCGAGAGCAGTACGTC.

CDR3 sequence reads: CASSLPRQGDEKLFF. The CDR3, as DNA: TGTGCCAGCAGCCTTCCCAGACAGGGGGATGAAAAACTGTTTTTT. J is TRBJ1-4 and V is TRBV5-6; 9 nucleotides agree with TRBD1. Looked up from germline, CDR1 is SGHDT and CDR2 is YYEEEE. The V segment lost 4 bases and the J segment 6 bases; nucleotides outside the gene matches: 7. This CDR3 comprises 15 residues.

This clone appeared once. The chain couples TRBV10-3 to TRBJ1-2; a possible D gene is TRBD1 (6 bases). Trimming removed 3 bases from V and 14 bases from J, with 13 bases in between. The CDR3 has 11 residues. CDR1 and CDR2 from the germline V gene are ENHRY and SYGVKD. In nucleotides, the CDR3 is TGTGCCATCAGTGACGGTCAGGGGCGGACCTTC. It codes for CAISDGQGRTF.

This chain links TRBV6-2 or TRBV6-3 with TRBJ2-3; 9 bases are a match to TRBD2. Trimming removed 0 bases from V and 1 base from J; junction bases left unmatched: 5. CDR3 length: 17 amino acids. Germline V gene data show CDR1 as MNHEY and CDR2 as SVGEGT. The CDR3 protein is CASSYSPVAGGTDTQYF. The CDR3 region has the DNA TGTGCCAGCAGTTACTCCCCCGTAGCGGGGGGCACAGATACGCAGTATTTT.

This rearrangement joins TRBV2 to TRBJ2-3, with no clear D. Between the trimmed V and J ends, which lost 2 bases and 5 bases, there was a span of 11 bases. The germline gives CDR1 SNHLY, CDR2 FYNNEI. There are 14 residues in the CDR3. As DNA, the CDR3 is TGTGCCAGCAGTGAATTGCCGTCAGGAGATACGCAGTATTTT. Amino acids: CASSELPSGDTQYF.

The chain's CDR3 is CATSTPPGAQYF. As DNA, the CDR3 is TGTGCCACCAGCACCCCGCCGGGGGCCCAGTACTTC. The chain links TRBV15 to TRBJ2-5; a weak D match, TRBD2 (6 bases). Germline lookup yields CDR1 LNHNV and CDR2 YYDKDF (reference sequence). This CDR3 has 12 amino acids. Trimming left V 4 bases short and J 9 bases short, with 12 bases between.

This rearrangement joins TRBV20-1 to TRBJ2-1; no reliable D call. From germline, CDR1 is DFQATT and CDR2 SNEGSKA (reference sequence). The CDR3 is 11 residues long. Trimming stripped 6 bases from V and 10 bases from J, with 13 bases between. CDR3 amino acids: CSAWSYPEQFF. CDR3 nucleotides: TGCAGTGCGTGGTCCTACCCCGAGCAGTTCTTC.

This chain links TRBV19 with TRBJ1-2; 11 bases match TRBD1. CDR1 LNHDA and CDR2 SQIVND come from the germline V gene (reference sequence). This CDR3 region has 16 residues. Trimming at V came to 6 bases and at J to 4 bases, leaving 10 bases not matched to a gene. The CDR3 bases are TGTGCCAGTAGCGGAGGACAGGGGGCACCGCTCTATGGCTACACCTTC. Translation gives CASSGGQGAPLYGYTF.

The chain carries TRBV5-4 and TRBJ2-7; TRBD2 aligns across 10 bases. With 4 bases clipped from V and 2 bases from J, the junction kept 6 bases outside the gene matches. The CDR3 is 15 residues long. CDR1 SGHNT and CDR2 YYREEE come from the germline V gene (reference sequence). CDR3 residues: CASSHSGGTTYEQYF. DNA for the CDR3: TGTGCCAGCAGCCATAGCGGGGGGACCACCTACGAGCAGTACTTC.

The sample holds many counts of this clone. The chain couples TRBV9 to TRBJ2-2; maybe TRBD1 (5 bases). With 0 bases removed from V and 4 bases from J, the gap between germline ends came to 10 bases. This CDR3 contains 15 residues. The germline V gene has CDR1 SGDLS and CDR2 YYNGEE. CDR3 bases: TGTGCCAGCAGCGTAGCAGCAGGGTCCACCGGGGAGCTGTTTTTT. Translating it yields CASSVAAGSTGELFF.

The rearrangement uses TRBV27 and TRBJ2-7; tentatively, D is TRBD2 (6 bases). This CDR3 comprises 14 residues. Germline CDR1 is MNHEY and CDR2 is SMNVEV (reference sequence). With 5 bases removed from V and 9 bases from J, the gap between germline ends came to 20 bases. This CDR3 is CASSPSGLRLRQYV. CDR3 DNA sequence: TGTGCCAGCAGTCCCTCGGGACTCCGTTTAAGGCAGTACGTC.

The chain joins TRBV7-2 to TRBJ2-3, with 14 bases lining up with TRBD2. CDR1 SGHTA and CDR2 FQGNSA come from the germline V gene. The length of the CDR3 is 17 residues. Trimming at V came to 5 bases and at J to 6 bases, leaving 10 bases not matched to a gene. Here the CDR3 reads CASSRGLAGAILDTQYF. The CDR3 region has the DNA TGTGCCAGCAGCCGGGGACTAGCGGGGGCGATCTTGGATACGCAGTATTTT.